Below are 22 T cell receptor beta chains sequenced from a single sample in a study of control samples from healthy donors and cancer patients. Clones were sequenced by immunoSEQ multiplex PCR, and TCRdb holds only the in-frame ones, with some missing. The sample shows fewer than 120,000 clones, around 87% of them seen only once. Specimen: PBMCs. The receptors here all came from a woman aged 55-69 years with lung cancer.

The rearrangement joins TRBV6-5 to TRBJ2-1; D not certain. Looked up from germline, CDR1 is MNHEY and CDR2 is SVGAGI. This CDR3 has 12 residues. The V end lost 4 bases, the J end lost 5 bases, and 6 bases lay between the germline ends. As DNA, the CDR3 is TGTGCCAGCAGTTCCCTGGACAATGAGCAGTTCTTC. This codes for CASSSLDNEQFF.

The gene calls are TRBV6-6 and TRBJ2-7; the match to TRBD2 covers 7 bases. CDR1 and CDR2 (germline): MNHNY, SVGAGI (reference sequence). V trimming: 6 bases; J trimming: 0 bases; junction bases outside the gene matches: 5. CDR3 length equals 14 residues. The CDR3 coding sequence is TGTGCCAGCAGAAAAGCGGGATTCTCCTACGAGCAGTACTTC. Amino acid sequence: CASRKAGFSYEQYF.

This clone was picked up a small number of times. The rearrangement links TRBV19 to TRBJ1-2; 10 positions match TRBD1. CDR1 and CDR2 (germline): LNHDA, SQIVND (reference sequence). The V gene end was trimmed by 3 bases and the J gene end by 5 bases; junction bases not matched to a gene: 9. The CDR3 spans 16 residues. The DNA of the CDR3 is TGTGCCAGTAGTATTTCCGGGACAGGGGCTTGGTATGGCTACACCTTC. Its protein is CASSISGTGAWYGYTF. The entire variable domain, with the rest obtained from reference TRBV19 and TRBJ1-2, is as follows: DGGITQSPKYLFRKEGQNVTLSCEQNLNHDAMYWYRQDPGQGLRLIYYSQIVNDFQKGDIAEGYSVSREKKESFPLTVTSAQKNPTAFYLCASSISGTGAWYGYTFGSGTRLTVV.

J is TRBJ1-5 and V is TRBV7-2; D gene uncertain. The germline CDR1 and CDR2 sequences are SGHTA and FQGNSA. The CDR3 covers 13 residues. Trimming took 3 bases from V and 1 from J, leaving 4 bases between them. CDR3 bases: TGTGCCAGCAGCTTCTGGAGCAATCAGCCCCAGCATTTT. Its translation is CASSFWSNQPQHF.

The V gene is TRBV6-5, the J gene TRBJ1-2; 7 bases align to TRBD1. Germline CDR1 MNHEY, CDR2 SVGAGI. This CDR3 region has 14 residues. V was clipped by 5 bases and J by 4 bases; unmatched bases: 7. The CDR3 sequence is CASSPTGTVYGYTF. CDR3 bases: TGTGCCAGCAGTCCTACCGGGACAGTCTATGGCTACACCTTC.

This clone was detected only once. This sequence joins TRBV5-1 and TRBJ2-7, with 9 bases identical to TRBD2. The trim removed 0 bases at V and 1 base at J, leaving 5 bases unmatched. The CDR3 has 16 residues. Germline values: CDR1 SGHRS, CDR2 YFSETQ. CDR3 nucleotide sequence: TGCGCCAGCAGCTTGGCCGGCGGGAGGGGTTCCTACGAGCAGTACTTC. Translating it yields CASSLAGGRGSYEQYF.

This chain links TRBV5-1 with TRBJ1-2, with D tentatively TRBD1 (5 bases). Trimming removed 4 bases from V and 5 bases from J, with 15 bases in between. Germline values: CDR1 SGHRS, CDR2 YFSETQ. This CDR3 comprises 14 residues. CDR3: CASSQTGEIYGYTF. In DNA, the CDR3 is TGCGCCAGCAGCCAAACGGGGGAAATTTATGGCTACACCTTC.

V usage is TRBV7-3 and J usage is TRBJ2-1; 12 bases line up with TRBD2. CDR3 size: 22 residues. CDR1 and CDR2 from the germline V gene are SGHTA and FQGTGA. After removal of 2 bases from V and 4 bases from J, the junction contained 21 bases not matched to a gene. DNA for the CDR3: TGTGCCAGCAGCTTAGCCGCTCCGACTAGCGGGGGCCGGCGAATCGGGTACAATGAGCAGTTCTTC. Translated, it gives CASSLAAPTSGGRRIGYNEQFF. The whole variable domain, filled in from reference TRBV7-3 and TRBJ2-1, reads GAGVSQTPSNKVTEKGKYVELRCDPISGHTALYWYRQSLGQGPEFLIYFQGTGAADDSGLPNDRFFAVRPEGSVSTLKIQRTERGDSAVYLCASSLAAPTSGGRRIGYNEQFFGPGTRLTVL.

This chain uses TRBV19 with TRBJ2-3, with D perhaps being TRBD1 or TRBD2 (6 bases each). The CDR3 covers 14 residues. Trimming took 1 base from V and 5 from J, leaving 10 bases between them. The germline gives CDR1 LNHDA, CDR2 SQIVND (reference sequence). CDR3 residues: CASSIAGARDTQYF. CDR3 bases: TGTGCCAGTAGTATAGCGGGGGCTCGAGATACGCAGTATTTT.

The chain links TRBV19 to TRBJ2-5; 9 nucleotides agree with TRBD1. The germline CDR1 and CDR2 sequences are LNHDA and SQIVND (reference sequence). Trimming at V came to 4 bases and at J to 2 bases, leaving 5 bases not matched to a gene. The CDR3 contains 15 residues. The chain's CDR3 is CASSTQGARQETQYF. The DNA for the CDR3 is TGTGCCAGTAGTACACAGGGGGCTAGGCAAGAGACCCAGTACTTC.

The chain links TRBV19 to TRBJ2-1, with 7 bases fitting TRBD1. Germline V CDR1 and CDR2: LNHDA, SQIVND (reference sequence). Losses at the gene ends were 5 bases for V and 9 bases for J; bases not matched to a gene: 10. The CDR3 spans 14 residues. CDR3 nucleotide sequence: TGTGCCAGTAGTTGGGGCAGGGGGACGGGTGAGCAGTTCTTC. Translating gives CASSWGRGTGEQFF.

V and J are TRBV7-9 and TRBJ2-3, with 7 bases fitting TRBD1. With V trimmed by 3 bases and J by 2 bases, 5 bases remained unmatched. This CDR3 contains 15 residues. Germline V gives CDR1 SEHNR, CDR2 FQNEAQ (reference sequence). DNA of the CDR3: TGTGCCAGCAGCTTCCGGGACAGTCCCACAGATACGCAGTATTTT. Its translation: CASSFRDSPTDTQYF.

V usage is TRBV2 and J usage is TRBJ1-6; 9 bases align to TRBD1. Per the germline V gene, CDR1 is SNHLY and CDR2 is FYNNEI. V lost 0 bases, J lost 8 bases, and 5 bases stayed unmatched. The CDR3 spans 16 residues. Written as DNA, the CDR3 is TGTGCCAGCAGTGAAGCGGGGACAGGGTTACATTCACCCCTCCACTTT. Translation: CASSEAGTGLHSPLHF.

The count of this clone is one. The rearrangement links TRBV27 to TRBJ1-4, with D perhaps matching TRBD1 (6 bases). Germline V lookup: CDR1 MNHEY, CDR2 SMNVEV (reference sequence). V lost 5 bases, J lost 8 bases, and 24 bases lay in between. CDR3 size: 17 residues. In DNA, the CDR3 is TGTGCCAGCAGTCAAAGTCGGGGGGCCCGGTCCCGGGAAAAACTGTTTTTT. Its protein is CASSQSRGARSREKLFF.

This clone is a singleton in its sample. This chain uses TRBV28 with TRBJ1-6; no clear D. Trimming stripped 2 bases from V and 7 bases from J, with 9 bases between. Per germline, CDR1 MDHEN and CDR2 SYDVKM. CDR3 length equals 14 residues. CDR3 in amino acids: CASSLLGGNSPLHF. The DNA of the CDR3 is TGTGCCAGCAGTTTACTGGGCGGAAATTCACCCCTCCACTTT.

This clone was detected a few times. This chain connects TRBV28 to TRBJ2-3; the D gene is possibly TRBD2 (5 bases). Trimming shortened V by 2 bases and J by 0 bases, and 15 bases separated the two germline ends. The CDR3 consists of 17 residues. Germline CDR1 reads MDHEN; CDR2 reads SYDVKM. CDR3 amino acids: CASSLGVSGLSTDTQYF. The CDR3 coding sequence is TGTGCCAGCAGTTTAGGAGTGAGCGGCCTTAGCACAGATACGCAGTATTTT.

This clone came up once. The chain combines TRBV20-1 with TRBJ1-6; 7 bases align to TRBD1. This CDR3 has 14 residues. The ends lost 5 bases at V and 4 bases at J; junction bases unmatched: 5. The germline gives CDR1 DFQATT, CDR2 SNEGSKA (reference sequence). The CDR3 spells CSAGEGAYNSPLHF. The CDR3 DNA reads TGCAGTGCTGGTGAGGGGGCTTATAATTCACCCCTCCACTTT.

J is TRBJ2-2 and V is TRBV20-1; D remains ambiguous. The CDR3 runs to 12 residues. V shed 3 bases and J shed 7 bases, with 9 bases lying between them. The germline gives CDR1 DFQATT, CDR2 SNEGSKA (reference sequence). The CDR3 DNA reads TGCAGTGCTAGTCGGGTTAACGGGGAGCTGTTTTTT. The encoded protein is CSASRVNGELFF.

This chain uses TRBV6-5 with TRBJ2-1; D is unresolved. The CDR3 runs to 15 residues. The germline V and J ends were trimmed by 0 bases and 5 bases, with 11 bases remaining between them. Germline-derived CDR1 and CDR2 are MNHEY and SVGAGI. CDR3 in amino acids: CASSYSIRTDNEQFF. The CDR3 coding sequence is TGTGCCAGCAGTTACTCGATAAGAACGGACAATGAGCAGTTCTTC.

This clone was observed a handful of times. The gene calls are TRBV6-5 and TRBJ1-1, with D perhaps TRBD1 (5 bases). This CDR3 contains 15 residues. Germline-derived CDR1 and CDR2 are MNHEY and SVGAGI. V was trimmed by 0 bases and J by 5 bases, leaving 13 bases between them. The CDR3 sequence: CASSYSTAGETEAFF. The DNA for the CDR3 is TGTGCCAGCAGTTACTCGACAGCGGGCGAGACTGAAGCTTTCTTT.

The rearrangement links TRBV5-1 to TRBJ1-2; D possibly corresponds to TRBD1 (5 bases). The CDR3 has 13 residues. Trimming pared 0 bases from V and 7 bases from J, leaving 10 bases between. Germline lookup yields CDR1 SGHRS and CDR2 YFSETQ. CDR3 amino acids: CASSLGDGAGYTF. In DNA, the CDR3 is TGCGCCAGCAGCTTGGGGGACGGGGCTGGCTACACCTTC. The full variable domain, in which reference TRBV5-1 and TRBJ1-2 provide the parts outside the CDR3, is KAGVTQTPRYLIKTRGQQVTLSCSPISGHRSVSWYQQTPGQGLQFLFEYFSETQRNKGNFPGRFSGRQFSNSRSEMNVSTLELGDSALYLCASSLGDGAGYTFGSGTRLTVV.

This CDR3 is CASTGGSNQPQHF. The CDR3, as DNA: TGTGCCAGCACCGGGGGTAGCAATCAGCCCCAGCATTTT. The chain joins TRBV2 to TRBJ1-5; D perhaps matches TRBD1 (5 bases). CDR1 and CDR2 from the germline V gene are SNHLY and FYNNEI. This CDR3 contains 13 residues. Trimming shortened V by 7 bases and J by 0 bases, and 7 bases separated the two germline ends. Full variable domain (remainder filled in from reference TRBV2 and TRBJ1-5): EPEVTQTPSHQVTQMGQEVILRCVPISNHLYFYWYRQILGQKVEFLVSFYNNEISEKSEIFDDQFSVERPDGSNFTLKIRSTKLEDSAMYFCASTGGSNQPQHFGDGTRLSIL.